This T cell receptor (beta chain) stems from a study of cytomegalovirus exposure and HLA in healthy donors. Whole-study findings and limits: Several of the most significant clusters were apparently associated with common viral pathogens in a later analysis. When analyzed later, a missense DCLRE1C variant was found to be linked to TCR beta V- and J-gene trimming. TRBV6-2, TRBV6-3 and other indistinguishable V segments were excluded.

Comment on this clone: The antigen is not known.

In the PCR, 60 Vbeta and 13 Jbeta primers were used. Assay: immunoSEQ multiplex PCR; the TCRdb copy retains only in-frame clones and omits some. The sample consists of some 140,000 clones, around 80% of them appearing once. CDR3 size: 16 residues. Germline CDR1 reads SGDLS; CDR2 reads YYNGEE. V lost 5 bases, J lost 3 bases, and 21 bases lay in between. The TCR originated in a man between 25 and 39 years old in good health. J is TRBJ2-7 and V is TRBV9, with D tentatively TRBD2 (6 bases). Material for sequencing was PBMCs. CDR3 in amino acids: CASSGPSGVSVYEQYF. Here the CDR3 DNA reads TGTGCCAGCAGTGGCCCCTCGGGGGTCTCTGTCTACGAGCAGTACTTC.